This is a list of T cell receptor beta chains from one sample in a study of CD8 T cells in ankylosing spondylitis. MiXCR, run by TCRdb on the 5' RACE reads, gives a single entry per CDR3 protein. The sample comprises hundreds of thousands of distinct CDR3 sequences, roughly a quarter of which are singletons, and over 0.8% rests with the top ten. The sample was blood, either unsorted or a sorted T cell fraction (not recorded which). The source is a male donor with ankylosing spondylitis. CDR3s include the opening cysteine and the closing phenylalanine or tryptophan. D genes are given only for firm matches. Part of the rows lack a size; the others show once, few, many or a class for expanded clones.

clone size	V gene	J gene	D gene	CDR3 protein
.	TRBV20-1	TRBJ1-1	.	CSASTGSNTEAFF
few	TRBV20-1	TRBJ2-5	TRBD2	CSARDSAGVGETQYF
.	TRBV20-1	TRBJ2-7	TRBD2	CSARQREPPYEQYF
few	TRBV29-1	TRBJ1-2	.	CSVWGGDGYTF
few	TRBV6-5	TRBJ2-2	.	CASSYVGRFTGELFF
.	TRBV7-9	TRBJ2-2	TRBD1	CASRGDRVTGELFF
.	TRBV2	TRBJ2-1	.	CASNLGYNEQFF
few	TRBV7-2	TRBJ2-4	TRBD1	CASSLSLIGDRAQYF
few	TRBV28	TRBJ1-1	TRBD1	CASSFAPIGQGAITEAFF
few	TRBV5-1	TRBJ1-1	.	CASTRGNSRNTEAFF
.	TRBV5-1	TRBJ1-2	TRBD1	CASSPEGANGYTF
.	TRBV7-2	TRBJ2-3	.	CASSLALTGGDTQYF
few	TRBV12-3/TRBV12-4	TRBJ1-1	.	CASSTWDKTGTEAFF
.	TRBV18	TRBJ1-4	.	CASSPPWGSEKLFF
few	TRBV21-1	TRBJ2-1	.	CASSIQDRGVSYNEQFF
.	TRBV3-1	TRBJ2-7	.	CAVGGDAVLEQYF
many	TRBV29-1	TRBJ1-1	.	CSVEWGGTEAFF
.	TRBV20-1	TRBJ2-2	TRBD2	CSARDDSRLAGGQNTGELFF
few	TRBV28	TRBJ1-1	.	CASPSGRGDYDTEAFF
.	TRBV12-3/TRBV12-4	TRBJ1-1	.	CASSPGGLNTEAFF
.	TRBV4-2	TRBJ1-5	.	CASSQEEDRPQHF
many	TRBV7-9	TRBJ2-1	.	CASSFDSNEQFF
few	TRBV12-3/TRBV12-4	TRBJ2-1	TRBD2	CASSLRVAGAIDEQFF
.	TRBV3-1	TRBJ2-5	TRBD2	CASSQARTSGKETQYF
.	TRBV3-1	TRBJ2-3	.	CASSTRGPRTQYF
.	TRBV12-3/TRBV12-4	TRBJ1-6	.	CASSLALTGNNSPLHF
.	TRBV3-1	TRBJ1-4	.	CASSQSGWDDRSITIESEKLFF
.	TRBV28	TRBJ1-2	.	CASSLPGRGNYGYTF
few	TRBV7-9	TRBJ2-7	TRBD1	CASSLGDSYEQYF
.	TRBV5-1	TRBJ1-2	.	CASSFSAGVLKHGYTF
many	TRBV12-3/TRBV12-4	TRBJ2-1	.	CASRRDWRSEQFF
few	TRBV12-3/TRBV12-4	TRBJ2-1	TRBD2	CASSPTSSGYNEQFF
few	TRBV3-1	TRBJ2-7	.	CASSQVARGVEQYF
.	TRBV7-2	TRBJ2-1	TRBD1	CASSWTGTGNLYNEQFF